These 3 T cell receptor beta chains originate from one sample sequenced in a study of blood T cell repertoires in COVID-19. Generated by immunoSEQ multiplex PCR, the TCRdb table keeps only in-frame clones and is missing some. The repertoire holds hundreds of thousands of clones, with around nine tenths as singletons. Sequencing used peripheral blood. Receptor source: a woman aged 30 to 39 with COVID-19, enrolled during active disease.

This clone was recorded only once. A read error may produce the germline difference seen at one junction end. Within the sample, other DNA sequences also encode this same CDR3. The chain couples TRBV29-1 to TRBJ2-7; a weak D match, TRBD1 (6 bases). Germline CDR1 SQVTM, CDR2 ANQGSEA. The CDR3 loop spans 12 amino acids. The CDR3 sequence is CSVVQGNYEQYF. CDR3 in DNA: TGTAGCGTTGTACAGGGAAACTACGAGCAGTACTTC.

This rearrangement joins TRBV6-2 or TRBV6-3 to TRBJ2-1; D gene unclear. V lost 4 bases, J lost 12 bases, and 10 bases lay in between. The germline V gene has CDR1 MNHEY and CDR2 SVGEGT. CDR3 length: 11 amino acids. The DNA for the CDR3 is TGTGCCAGCAGTTTGGGCAGCCTGCAGTTCTTC. Residues: CASSLGSLQFF.

This chain links TRBV11-2 with TRBJ2-2, with a weak D call TRBD1 (6 bases). CDR1 and CDR2 (germline): SGHAT, FQNNGV. The germline V and J ends were trimmed by 0 bases and 0 bases, with 11 bases remaining between them. CDR3 size: 17 residues. The DNA for the CDR3 is TGTGCCAGCAGCTTAGATTCGAACAGGGCGAACACCGGGGAGCTGTTTTTT. It codes for CASSLDSNRANTGELFF.